Below, one T cell receptor (beta chain) is given with its context. In the authors' methods: Reference gene primer amplification gave estimated nucleated cell counts. The assay was immunoSEQ multiplex PCR, and TCRdb's table has in-frame clones only and misses some. V and J calls and clone size are as listed in that table; D and trimming were resolved from the DNA. The data contain 300,000 to 400,000 clones, about 90% of them seen just once; the ten biggest clones take up 2.9%. This sample was included in a study of blood T cell repertoires in COVID-19. Turning to the study itself: The United States, Italy and Spain provided the acute and convalescent COVID-19 samples.

CDR1 is SGHRS and CDR2 is YFSETQ in the germline V gene. The CDR3 has 14 amino acids. Trimming took 4 bases from V and 9 from J, leaving 19 bases between them. This chain joins TRBV5-1 and TRBJ1-1, with a tentative D call TRBD1 (5 bases). The sequenced sample consisted of peripheral blood. The receptor was isolated from a woman between 25 and 40 years old with COVID-19, enrolled during active disease. CDR3 in amino acids: CASSGNNPEDKAFF. CDR3 sequence (DNA): TGCGCCAGCAGCGGTAACAACCCAGAGGACAAAGCTTTCTTT.